The T cell receptor beta chain under discussion was sequenced for a study of blood T cell repertoires in COVID-19. Study at large: The cDNA or gDNA used as material had been derived from T cells, B-cell-depleted T cells, or PBMCs.

In the original workflow: Reference gene primer amplification yielded estimated nucleated cell counts. Measured with immunoSEQ multiplex PCR; TCRdb has only the in-frame clones, and not every one. V, J and clone size are those of that table, while D and trimming were read from the DNA. The sample lists around 270,000 clones, 65% to 85% occurring once. The junction had 10 bases not matched to a gene; V was cut back by 2 bases and J by 0 bases. CDR1 is SEHNR and CDR2 is FQNEAQ in the germline V gene (reference sequence). The CDR3 runs 19 residues. Input material: peripheral blood. The receptor's source is a woman aged 40 to 55 who had recovered from COVID-19. The chain joins TRBV7-9 to TRBJ2-3, with 11 bases identical to TRBD2. The CDR3 sequence is CASSLQGTGTSGSTDTQYF. The CDR3, as DNA: TGTGCCAGCAGCTTACAAGGGACCGGGACTAGCGGTAGCACAGATACGCAGTATTTT. The whole variable domain, remainder taken from reference TRBV7-9 and TRBJ2-3, is DTGVSQNPRHKITKRGQNVTFRCDPISEHNRLYWYRQTLGQGPEFLTYFQNEAQLEKSRLLSDRFSAERPKGSFSTLEIQRTEQGDSAMYLCASSLQGTGTSGSTDTQYFGPGTRLTVL.